This T cell receptor (beta chain) was captured in a study of T cell changes during pregnancy in multiple sclerosis. Libraries were prepared by immunoSEQ multiplex PCR; TCRdb keeps only in-frame clonotypes and omits some of them. The table lists tens of thousands of clones, 92% of them singletons. This receptor was taken from a female donor in good health, enrolled as a control in a pregnancy study. This specimen consisted of CD4+ T cells from peripheral blood mononuclear cells, obtained after pregnancy.

In DNA, the CDR3 is TGTGCCTGGAGTTCGCGGCTGGGAGATGGCTACACCTTC. Its translation: CAWSSRLGDGYTF. V and J are TRBV30 and TRBJ1-2; D remains unclear. The germline CDR1 and CDR2 sequences are GTSNPN and SVGIG (reference sequence). Trimming shortened V by 2 bases and J by 6 bases, and 13 bases separated the two germline ends. The CDR3 totals 13 residues.